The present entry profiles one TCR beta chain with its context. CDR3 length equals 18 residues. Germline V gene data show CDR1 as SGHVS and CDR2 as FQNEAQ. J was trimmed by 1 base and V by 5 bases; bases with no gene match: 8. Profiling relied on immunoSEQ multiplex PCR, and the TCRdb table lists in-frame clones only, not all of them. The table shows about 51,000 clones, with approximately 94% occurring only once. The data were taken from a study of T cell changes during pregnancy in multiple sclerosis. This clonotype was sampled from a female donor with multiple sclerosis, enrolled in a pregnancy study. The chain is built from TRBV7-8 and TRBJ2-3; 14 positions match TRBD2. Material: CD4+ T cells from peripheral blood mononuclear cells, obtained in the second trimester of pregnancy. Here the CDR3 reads CASSLRRLAGGGTDTQYF. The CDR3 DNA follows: TGTGCCAGCAGCCTAAGGAGACTAGCGGGGGGGGGCACAGATACGCAGTATTTT.